This T cell receptor (beta chain) was identified in a study of cytomegalovirus exposure and HLA in healthy donors. Whole-study findings and limits: Cytomegalovirus association was assigned to about 150 TCR beta chains. In a later analysis, 15,000 to 20,000 TCR beta sequences were associated with HLA alleles at 0.05 false discovery rate. It was taken for granted in presence/absence analyses that sequencing depth across donors was roughly uniform. In vitro confirmation showed a few CMV-associated chains to be CMV antigen specific.

Comment on this clone: Its antigen remains unidentified.

PCR involved 60 Vbeta and 13 Jbeta primers. Measured with immunoSEQ multiplex PCR; TCRdb has only the in-frame clones, and not every one. The sample yields about 170,000 clones, about 85% seen once. The CDR3 totals 14 residues. V lost 1 base to trimming and J lost 8 bases, with 14 bases between them. Per the germline V gene, CDR1 is SGHTA and CDR2 is FQGNSA. The rearrangement joins TRBV7-2 to TRBJ1-2; no definite D call. Sequenced input: PBMCs. This receptor was obtained from a man aged 18 to 30 in good health and CMV-seropositive. As DNA, the CDR3 is TGTGCCAGCAGCTTAGGGGCCGACCCGGTCGGCTACACCTTC. Protein: CASSLGADPVGYTF.